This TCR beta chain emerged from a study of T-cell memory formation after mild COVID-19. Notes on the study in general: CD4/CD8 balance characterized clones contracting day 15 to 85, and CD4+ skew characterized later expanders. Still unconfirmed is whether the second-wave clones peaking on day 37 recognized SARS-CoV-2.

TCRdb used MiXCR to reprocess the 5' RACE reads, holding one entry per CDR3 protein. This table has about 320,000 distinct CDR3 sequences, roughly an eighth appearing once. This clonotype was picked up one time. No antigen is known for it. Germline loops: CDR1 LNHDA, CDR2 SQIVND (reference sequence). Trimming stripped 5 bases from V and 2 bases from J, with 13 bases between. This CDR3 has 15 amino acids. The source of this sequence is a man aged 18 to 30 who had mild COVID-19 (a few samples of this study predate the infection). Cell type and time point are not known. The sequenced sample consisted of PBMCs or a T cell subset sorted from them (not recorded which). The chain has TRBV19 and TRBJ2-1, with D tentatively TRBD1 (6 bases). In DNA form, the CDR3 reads TGTGCCAGTAGTCACCCAGGGGAGACCTACAATGAGCAGTTCTTC. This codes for CASSHPGETYNEQFF.